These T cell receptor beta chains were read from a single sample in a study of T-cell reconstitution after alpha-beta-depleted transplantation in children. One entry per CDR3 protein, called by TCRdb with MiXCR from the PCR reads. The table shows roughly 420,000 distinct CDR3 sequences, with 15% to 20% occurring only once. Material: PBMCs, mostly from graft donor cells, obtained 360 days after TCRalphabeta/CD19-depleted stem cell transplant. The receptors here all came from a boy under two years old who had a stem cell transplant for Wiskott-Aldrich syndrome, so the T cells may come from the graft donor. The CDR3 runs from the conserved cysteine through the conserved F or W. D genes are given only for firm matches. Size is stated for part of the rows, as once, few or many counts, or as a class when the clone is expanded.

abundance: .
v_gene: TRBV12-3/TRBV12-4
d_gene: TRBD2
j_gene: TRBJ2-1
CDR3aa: CASSHLRLAANEQFF
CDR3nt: TGTGCCAGCAGTCACCTTCGACTAGCAGCCAATGAGCAGTTCTTC

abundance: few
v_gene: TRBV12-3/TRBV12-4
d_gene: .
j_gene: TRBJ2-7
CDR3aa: CASSLLVYEQYF
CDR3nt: TGTGCCAGCAGTTTACTGGTCTACGAGCAGTACTTC

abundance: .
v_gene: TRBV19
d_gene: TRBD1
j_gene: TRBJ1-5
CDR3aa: CASVDRTGVQPQHF
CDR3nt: TGTGCCAGTGTTGACCGGACAGGGGTTCAGCCCCAGCATTTT

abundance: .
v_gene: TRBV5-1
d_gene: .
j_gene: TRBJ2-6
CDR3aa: CASRRTDYSGANVLTF
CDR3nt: TGCGCCAGTCGGCGGACGGATTATTCTGGGGCCAACGTCCTGACTTTC

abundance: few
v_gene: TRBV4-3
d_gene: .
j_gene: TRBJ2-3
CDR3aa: CASSQVVANTDTQYF
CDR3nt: TGCGCCAGCAGCCAAGTTGTAGCGAACACAGATACGCAGTATTTT

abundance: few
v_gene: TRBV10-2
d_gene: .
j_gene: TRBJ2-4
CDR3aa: CASSESRVSKNIQYF
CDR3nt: TGCGCCAGCAGTGAGTCGAGGGTATCCAAAAACATTCAGTACTTC

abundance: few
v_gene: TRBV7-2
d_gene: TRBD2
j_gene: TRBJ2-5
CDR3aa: CASSLSGGKTQYF
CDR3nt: TGTGCCAGCAGCTTATCGGGGGGAAAGACCCAGTACTTC

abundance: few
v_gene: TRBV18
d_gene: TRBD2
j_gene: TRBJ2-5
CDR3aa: CASSTIAGVKETQYF
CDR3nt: TGTGCCAGCTCAACTATAGCGGGAGTCAAAGAGACCCAGTACTTC

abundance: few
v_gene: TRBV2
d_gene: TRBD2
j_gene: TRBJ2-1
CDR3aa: CASSTPTSGRLGHEQFF
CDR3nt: TGTGCCAGCAGCACTCCGACTAGCGGGAGGTTGGGGCATGAGCAGTTCTTC

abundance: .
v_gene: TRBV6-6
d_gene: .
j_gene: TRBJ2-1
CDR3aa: CASSYKENSYNEQFF
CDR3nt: TGTGCCAGCAGTTATAAGGAGAACTCCTACAATGAGCAGTTCTTC

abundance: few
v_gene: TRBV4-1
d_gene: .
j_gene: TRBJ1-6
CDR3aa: CASSRQGAGNSPLHF
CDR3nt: TGCGCCAGCAGCCGTCAGGGAGCGGGTAATTCACCCCTCCACTTT

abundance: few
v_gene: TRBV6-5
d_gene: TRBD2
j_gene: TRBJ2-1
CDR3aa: CASSYSGLTSYNEQFF
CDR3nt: TGTGCCAGCAGTTACTCGGGACTAACCTCCTACAATGAGCAGTTCTTC

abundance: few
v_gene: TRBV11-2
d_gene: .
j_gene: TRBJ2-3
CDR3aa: CASSLNIGGDTQYF
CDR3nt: TGTGCCAGCAGCTTAAATATTGGTGGAGATACGCAGTATTTT

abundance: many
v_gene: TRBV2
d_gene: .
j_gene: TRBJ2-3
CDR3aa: CASSASTDTQYF
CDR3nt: TGTGCCAGCAGTGCAAGCACAGATACGCAGTATTTT

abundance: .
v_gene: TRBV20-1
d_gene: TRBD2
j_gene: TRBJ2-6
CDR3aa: CSARAEERGGLWANVLTF
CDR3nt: TGCAGTGCTAGAGCGGAAGAGCGGGGCGGACTCTGGGCCAACGTCCTGACTTTC

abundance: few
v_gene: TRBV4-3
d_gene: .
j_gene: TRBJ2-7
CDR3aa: CASSPDQNGAYEQYF
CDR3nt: TGCGCCAGCAGCCCCGATCAAAACGGGGCCTACGAGCAGTACTTC

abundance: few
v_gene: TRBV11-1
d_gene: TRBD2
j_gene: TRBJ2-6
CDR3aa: CASSFTLTSGRGSGANVLTF
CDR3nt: TGTGCCAGCAGCTTTACTCTAACTAGCGGGAGAGGCTCTGGGGCCAACGTCCTGACTTTC

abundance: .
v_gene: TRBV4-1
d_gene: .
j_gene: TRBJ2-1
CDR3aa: CASSQAYRDPFF
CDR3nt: TGCGCCAGCAGCCAAGCCTACAGGGATCCGTTCTTC

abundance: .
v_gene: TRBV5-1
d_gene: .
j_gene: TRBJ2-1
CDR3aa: CASSLGLSRGNEQFF
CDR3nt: TGCGCCAGCAGCTTGGGTTTAAGCAGGGGCAATGAGCAGTTCTTT

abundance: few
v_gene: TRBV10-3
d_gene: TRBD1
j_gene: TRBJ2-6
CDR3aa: CAISALRDRRSSGANVLTF
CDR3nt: TGTGCCATCAGTGCGCTGAGGGACAGACGAAGCTCTGGGGCCAACGTCCTGACTTTC

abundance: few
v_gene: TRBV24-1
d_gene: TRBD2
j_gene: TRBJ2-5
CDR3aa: CATSKGLAGGPETQYF
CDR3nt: TGTGCCACCAGTAAGGGACTAGCGGGGGGGCCAGAGACCCAGTACTTC

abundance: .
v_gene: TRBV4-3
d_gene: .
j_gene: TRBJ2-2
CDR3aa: CASSQVGGAGGELFF
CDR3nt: TGCGCCAGCAGCCAAGTGGGTGGCGCCGGCGGGGAGCTGTTTTTT

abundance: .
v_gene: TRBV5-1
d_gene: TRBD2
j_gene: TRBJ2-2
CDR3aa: CASSWLSGLANGGELFF
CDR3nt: TGCGCCAGCAGCTGGCTTTCGGGACTAGCAAACGGCGGGGAGCTGTTTTTT

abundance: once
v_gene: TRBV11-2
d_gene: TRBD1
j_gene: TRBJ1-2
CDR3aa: CASSSYKGTRQGAGGYTF
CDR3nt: TGTGCCAGCAGCTCATATAAAGGGACCAGACAGGGGGCTGGTGGCTACACCTTC

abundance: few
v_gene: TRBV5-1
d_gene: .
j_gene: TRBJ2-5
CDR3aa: CASNPLTSGETQYF
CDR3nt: TGCGCCAGCAACCCCCTGACTAGTGGAGAGACCCAGTACTTC

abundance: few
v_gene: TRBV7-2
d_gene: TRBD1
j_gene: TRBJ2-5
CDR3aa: CASSLVNRGQAETQYF
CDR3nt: TGTGCCAGCAGCTTAGTTAACCGAGGACAGGCGGAGACCCAGTACTTC

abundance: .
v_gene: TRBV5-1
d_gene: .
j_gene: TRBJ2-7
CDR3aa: CASSLGTAYYEQYF
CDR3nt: TGCGCCAGCAGCTTGGGGACAGCGTACTACGAGCAGTACTTC

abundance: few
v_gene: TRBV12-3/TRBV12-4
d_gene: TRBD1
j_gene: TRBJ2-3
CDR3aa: CASSQDRVESTDTQYF
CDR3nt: TGTGCCAGCAGCCAAGACAGGGTTGAATCCACAGATACGCAGTATTTT

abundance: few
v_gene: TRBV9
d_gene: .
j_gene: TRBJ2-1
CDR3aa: CASSVGLLPNEQFF
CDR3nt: TGTGCCAGCAGCGTCGGACTTCTCCCCAATGAGCAGTTCTTC

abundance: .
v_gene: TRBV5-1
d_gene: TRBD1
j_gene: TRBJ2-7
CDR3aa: CASSRDRPSYEQYF
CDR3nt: TGCGCCAGCAGCCGGGACAGGCCCTCCTACGAGCAGTACTTC

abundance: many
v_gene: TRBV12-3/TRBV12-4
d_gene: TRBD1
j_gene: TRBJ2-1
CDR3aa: CASSFRTGANEQFF
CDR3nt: TGTGCCAGCAGTTTCAGGACAGGGGCCAATGAGCAGTTCTTC

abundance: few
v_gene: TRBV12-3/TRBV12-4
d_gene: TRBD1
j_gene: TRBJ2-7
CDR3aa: CASSLGTAFSYEQYF
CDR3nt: TGTGCCAGCAGTCTAGGGACAGCCTTTTCCTACGAGCAGTACTTC

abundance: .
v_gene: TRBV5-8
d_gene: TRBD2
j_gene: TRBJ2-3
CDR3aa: CASSLDLAGGPTDTQYF
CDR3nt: TGTGCCAGCAGCTTGGATTTAGCGGGGGGACCCACAGATACGCAGTATTTT

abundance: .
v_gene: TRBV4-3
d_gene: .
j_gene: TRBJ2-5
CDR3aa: CASSQQWGETQYF
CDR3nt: TGCGCCAGCAGCCAGCAATGGGGAGAGACCCAGTACTTC

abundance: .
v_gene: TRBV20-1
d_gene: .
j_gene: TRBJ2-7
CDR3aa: CSPSNRVPYEQYF
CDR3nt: TGCAGTCCTTCTAACAGGGTGCCCTACGAGCAGTACTTC

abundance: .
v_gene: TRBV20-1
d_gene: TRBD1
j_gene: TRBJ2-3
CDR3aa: CSASPGGPPDTQYF
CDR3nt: TGCAGTGCTAGCCCAGGGGGACCCCCAGATACGCAGTATTTT

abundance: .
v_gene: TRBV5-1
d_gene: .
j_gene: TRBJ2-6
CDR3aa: CASSLGDFSGANVLTF
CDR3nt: TGCGCCAGCAGCTTGGGTGATTTCTCTGGGGCCAACGTCCTGACTTTC

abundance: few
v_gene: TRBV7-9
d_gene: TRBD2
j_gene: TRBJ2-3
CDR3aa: CASRTGGPGDTQYF
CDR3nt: TGTGCCAGCAGAACGGGAGGGCCAGGCGATACGCAGTATTTT

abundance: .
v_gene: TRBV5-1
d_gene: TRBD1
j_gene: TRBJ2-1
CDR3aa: CASSSGGENEQFF
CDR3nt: TGCGCCAGCAGCTCAGGGGGCGAGAATGAGCAGTTCTTC

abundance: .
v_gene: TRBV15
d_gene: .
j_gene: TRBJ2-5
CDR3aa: CATSRAPLRRASEETQYF
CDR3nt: TGTGCCACCAGCAGGGCCCCTCTGAGGAGGGCATCGGAAGAGACCCAGTACTTC

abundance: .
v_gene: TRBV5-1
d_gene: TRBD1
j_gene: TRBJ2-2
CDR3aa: CASSLAFRDSLNTGELFF
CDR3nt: TGCGCCAGCAGCTTGGCCTTCCGGGACAGTTTAAACACCGGGGAGCTGTTTTTT

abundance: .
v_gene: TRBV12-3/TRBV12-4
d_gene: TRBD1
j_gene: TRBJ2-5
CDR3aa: CASSVDRAQETQYF
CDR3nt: TGTGCCAGCAGTGTCGACAGGGCTCAAGAGACCCAGTACTTC

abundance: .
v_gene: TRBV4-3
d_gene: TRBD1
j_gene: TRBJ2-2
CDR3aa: CASSQDPWTGTTGELFF
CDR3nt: TGCGCCAGCAGCCAAGATCCCTGGACAGGGACCACCGGGGAGCTGTTTTTT

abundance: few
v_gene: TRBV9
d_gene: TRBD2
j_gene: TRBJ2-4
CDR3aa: CASSVTSGSVRGKNIQYF
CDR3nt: TGTGCCAGCAGCGTAACTAGCGGGAGTGTCAGAGGCAAAAACATTCAGTACTTC

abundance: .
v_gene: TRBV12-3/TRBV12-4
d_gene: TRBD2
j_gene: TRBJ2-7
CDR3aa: CASSLALGREEQYF
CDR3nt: TGTGCCAGCAGTTTAGCTCTAGGGCGGGAGGAGCAGTACTTC

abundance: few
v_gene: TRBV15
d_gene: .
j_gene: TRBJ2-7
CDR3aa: CATSRLPSGIADDEQYF
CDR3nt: TGTGCCACCAGCAGACTGCCGTCAGGGATCGCTGATGACGAGCAGTACTTC

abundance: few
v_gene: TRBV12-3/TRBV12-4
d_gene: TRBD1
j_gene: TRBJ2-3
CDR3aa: CASSFPRTGSLADTQYF
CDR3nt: TGTGCCAGCAGTTTTCCCCGGACAGGGTCATTGGCAGATACGCAGTATTTT

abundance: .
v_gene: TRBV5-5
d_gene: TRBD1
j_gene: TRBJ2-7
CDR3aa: CASSLYGQGDSEQYF
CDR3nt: TGTGCCAGCAGCTTGTACGGACAGGGGGATTCCGAGCAGTACTTC

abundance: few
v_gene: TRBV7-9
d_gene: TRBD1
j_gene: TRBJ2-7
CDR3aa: CASSLGQGMGFYEQYF
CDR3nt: TGTGCCAGCAGCTTAGGACAGGGTATGGGATTCTACGAGCAGTACTTC

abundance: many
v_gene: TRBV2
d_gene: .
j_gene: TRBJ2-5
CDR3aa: CASSVRGQETQYF
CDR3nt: TGTGCCAGCAGTGTTCGAGGACAAGAGACCCAGTACTTC

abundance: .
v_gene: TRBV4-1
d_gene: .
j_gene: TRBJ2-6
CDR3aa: CASSRTEGKPSGANVLTF
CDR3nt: TGCGCCAGCAGCCGTACCGAGGGGAAACCTTCTGGGGCCAACGTCCTGACTTTC

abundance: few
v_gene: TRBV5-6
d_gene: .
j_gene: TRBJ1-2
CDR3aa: CASSLEGREHGYTF
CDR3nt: TGTGCCAGCAGCTTGGAAGGGAGGGAACATGGCTACACCTTC

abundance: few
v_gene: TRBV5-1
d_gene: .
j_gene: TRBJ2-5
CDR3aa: CASSTPELGGQTQYF
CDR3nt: TGCGCCAGCAGCACCCCCGAACTGGGGGGACAGACCCAGTACTTC

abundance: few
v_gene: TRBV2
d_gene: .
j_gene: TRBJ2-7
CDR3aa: CASSLSPWVRVEQYF
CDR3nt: TGTGCCAGCAGTCTGAGTCCCTGGGTTCGAGTCGAGCAGTACTTC

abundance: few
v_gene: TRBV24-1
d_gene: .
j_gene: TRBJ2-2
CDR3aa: CATHTGELFF
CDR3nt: TGTGCCACCCATACAGGGGAGCTGTTTTTT

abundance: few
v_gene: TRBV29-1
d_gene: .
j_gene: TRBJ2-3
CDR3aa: CSVDGRRTDTQYF
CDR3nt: TGCAGCGTTGACGGGAGAAGGACAGATACGCAGTATTTT

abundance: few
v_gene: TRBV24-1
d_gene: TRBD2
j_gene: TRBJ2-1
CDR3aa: CATSQGTSVSNEQFF
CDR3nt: TGTGCCACCAGCCAAGGGACTAGCGTTAGCAATGAGCAGTTCTTC